This T cell receptor beta chain was identified in a study of identical twins. The CDR3 loop spans 16 amino acids. Trimming stripped 5 bases from V and 4 bases from J, with 18 bases between. Unique molecular identifiers were present on the cDNA, and a universal primer site came from template switching. TCRdb reanalysed the 5' RACE reads using MiXCR and keeps one entry per CDR3 protein. This sample has under 900,000 distinct CDR3 sequences, with 18% found just once. This clonotype was seen a few times. These data were likewise used in another study, on T cells expressing NK-cell markers. From that second work: Dominance of the CD3+CD56-NKG2C+ fraction by these clonotypes also held in several donors.

The sequence derives from a woman under 30 in good health. Sequencing input: PBMCs. V gene TRBV12-3 or TRBV12-4 combines with J gene TRBJ1-5; D is unclear. The CDR3 nucleotides read TGTGCCAGCAGTCCTTTACTGGCCAACGGGAATCAGCCCCAGCATTTT. It yields the protein CASSPLLANGNQPQHF.